This T cell receptor beta chain appears in the sequencing data of a study of T cell repertoires in cytomegalovirus infection. Overall study results and limits: Summed public TCR beta family frequency identified CMV carriers bearing the relevant HLA.

This clonotype has just a few counts. Its antigen is as yet unknown. MiXCR, run by TCRdb on the reads, gives a single entry per CDR3 protein. Among about 310,000 distinct CDR3 sequences listed, around 10% were seen once. CDR3 length: 17 amino acids. Germline CDR1 reads DFQATT; CDR2 reads SNEGSKA (reference sequence). V trimming: 0 bases; J trimming: 3 bases; junction bases outside the gene matches: 8. Specimen: PBMCs. The chain recombines TRBV20-1 with TRBJ2-3, with 11 nucleotides matching TRBD2. This clonotype was obtained from a human donor in good health (CMV status not recorded). Some clones in this sample may be carry-over from other donors' samples. The CDR3 bases are TGCAGTGCTAGAGATCTCGGGCTAGCGGGGGGAACAGATACGCAGTATTTT. This gives the protein CSARDLGLAGGTDTQYF.